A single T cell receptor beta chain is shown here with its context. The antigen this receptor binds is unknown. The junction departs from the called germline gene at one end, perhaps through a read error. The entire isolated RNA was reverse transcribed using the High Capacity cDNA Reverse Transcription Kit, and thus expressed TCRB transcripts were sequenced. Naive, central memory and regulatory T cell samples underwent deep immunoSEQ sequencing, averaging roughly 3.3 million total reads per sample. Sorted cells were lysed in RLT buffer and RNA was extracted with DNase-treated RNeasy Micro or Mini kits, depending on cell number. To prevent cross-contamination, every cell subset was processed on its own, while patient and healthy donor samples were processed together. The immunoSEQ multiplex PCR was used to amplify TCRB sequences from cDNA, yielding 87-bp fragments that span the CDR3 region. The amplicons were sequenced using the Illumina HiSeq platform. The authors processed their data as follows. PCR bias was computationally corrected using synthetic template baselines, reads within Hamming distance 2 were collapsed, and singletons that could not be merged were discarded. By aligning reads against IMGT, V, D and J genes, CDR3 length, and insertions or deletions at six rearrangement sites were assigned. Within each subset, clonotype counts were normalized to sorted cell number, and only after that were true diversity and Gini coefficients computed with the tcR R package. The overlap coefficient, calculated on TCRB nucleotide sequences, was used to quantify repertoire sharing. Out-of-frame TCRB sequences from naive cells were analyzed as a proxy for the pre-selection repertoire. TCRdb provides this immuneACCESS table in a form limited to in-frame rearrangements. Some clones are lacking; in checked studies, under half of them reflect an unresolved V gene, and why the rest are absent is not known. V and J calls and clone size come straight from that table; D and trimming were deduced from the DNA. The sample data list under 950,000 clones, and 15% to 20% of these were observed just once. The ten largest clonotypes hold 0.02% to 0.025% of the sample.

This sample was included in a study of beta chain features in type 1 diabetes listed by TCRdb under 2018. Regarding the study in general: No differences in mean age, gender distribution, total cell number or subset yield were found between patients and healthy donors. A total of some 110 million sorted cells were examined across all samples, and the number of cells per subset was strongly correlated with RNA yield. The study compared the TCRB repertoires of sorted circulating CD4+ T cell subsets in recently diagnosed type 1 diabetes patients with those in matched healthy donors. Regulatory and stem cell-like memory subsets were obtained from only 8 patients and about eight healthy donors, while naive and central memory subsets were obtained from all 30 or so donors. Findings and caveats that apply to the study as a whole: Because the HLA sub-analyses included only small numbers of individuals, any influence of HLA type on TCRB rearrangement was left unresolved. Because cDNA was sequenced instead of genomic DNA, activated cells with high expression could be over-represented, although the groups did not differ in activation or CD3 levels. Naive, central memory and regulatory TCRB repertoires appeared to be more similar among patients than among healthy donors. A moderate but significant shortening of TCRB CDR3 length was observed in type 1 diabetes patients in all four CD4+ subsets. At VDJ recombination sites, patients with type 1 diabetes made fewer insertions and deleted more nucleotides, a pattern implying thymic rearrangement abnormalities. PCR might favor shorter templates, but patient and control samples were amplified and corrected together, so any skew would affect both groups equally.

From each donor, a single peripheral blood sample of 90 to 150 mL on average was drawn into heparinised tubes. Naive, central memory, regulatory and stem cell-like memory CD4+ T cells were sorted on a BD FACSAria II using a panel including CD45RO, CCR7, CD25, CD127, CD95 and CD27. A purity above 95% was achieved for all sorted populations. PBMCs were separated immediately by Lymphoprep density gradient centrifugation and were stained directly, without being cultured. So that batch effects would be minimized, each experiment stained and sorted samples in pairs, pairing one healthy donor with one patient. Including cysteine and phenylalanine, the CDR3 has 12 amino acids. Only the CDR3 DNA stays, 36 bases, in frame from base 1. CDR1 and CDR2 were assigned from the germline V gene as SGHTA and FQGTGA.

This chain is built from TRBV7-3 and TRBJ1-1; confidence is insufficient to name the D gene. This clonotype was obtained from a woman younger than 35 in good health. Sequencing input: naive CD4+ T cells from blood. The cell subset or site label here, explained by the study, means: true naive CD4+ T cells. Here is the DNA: TGTGCCAGCAGCCAGATAAACAGTGAAGCTTTCTTT. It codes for CASSQINSEAFF. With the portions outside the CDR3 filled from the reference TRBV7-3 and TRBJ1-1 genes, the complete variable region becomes GAGVSQTPSNKVTEKGKYVELRCDPISGHTALYWYRQSLGQGPEFLIYFQGTGAADDSGLPNDRFFAVRPEGSVSTLKIQRTERGDSAVYLCASSQINSEAFFGQGTRLTVV.